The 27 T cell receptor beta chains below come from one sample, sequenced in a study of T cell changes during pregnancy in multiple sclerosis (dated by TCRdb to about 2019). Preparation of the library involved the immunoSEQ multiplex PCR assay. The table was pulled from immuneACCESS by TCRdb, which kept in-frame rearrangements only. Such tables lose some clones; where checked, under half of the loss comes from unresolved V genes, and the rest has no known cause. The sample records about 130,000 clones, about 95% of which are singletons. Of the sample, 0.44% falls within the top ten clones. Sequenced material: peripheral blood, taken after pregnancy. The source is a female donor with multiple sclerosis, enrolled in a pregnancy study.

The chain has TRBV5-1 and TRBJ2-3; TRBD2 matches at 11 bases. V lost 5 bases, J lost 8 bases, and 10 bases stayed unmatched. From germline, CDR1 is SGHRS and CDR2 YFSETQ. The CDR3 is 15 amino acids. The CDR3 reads CASRTGTSGSGTQYF. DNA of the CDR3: TGCGCCAGCAGGACCGGGACTAGCGGTTCGGGTACGCAGTATTTT.

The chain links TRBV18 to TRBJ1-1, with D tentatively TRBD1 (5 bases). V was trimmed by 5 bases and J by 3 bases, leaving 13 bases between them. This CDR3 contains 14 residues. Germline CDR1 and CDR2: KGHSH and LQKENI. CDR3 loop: CASSFGAVDTEAFF. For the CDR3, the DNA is TGTGCCAGCTCATTTGGGGCTGTGGACACTGAAGCTTTCTTT.

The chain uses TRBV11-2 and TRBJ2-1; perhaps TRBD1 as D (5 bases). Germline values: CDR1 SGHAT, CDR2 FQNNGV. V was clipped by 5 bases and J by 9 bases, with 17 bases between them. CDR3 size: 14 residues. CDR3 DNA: TGTGCCAGCAGCACCTCCAGGGTGGCGAGTGAGCAGTTCTTC. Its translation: CASSTSRVASEQFF. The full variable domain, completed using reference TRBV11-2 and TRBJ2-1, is EAGVAQSPRYKIIEKRQSVAFWCNPISGHATLYWYQQILGQGPKLLIQFQNNGVVDDSQLPKDRFSAERLKGVDSTLKIQPAKLEDSAVYLCASSTSRVASEQFFGPGTRLTVL.

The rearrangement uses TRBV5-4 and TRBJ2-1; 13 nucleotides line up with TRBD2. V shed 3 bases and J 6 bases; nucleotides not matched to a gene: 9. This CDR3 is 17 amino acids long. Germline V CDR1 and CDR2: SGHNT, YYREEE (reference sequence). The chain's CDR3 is CASSSEPTSGRANEQFF. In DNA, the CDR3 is TGTGCCAGCAGCTCCGAGCCTACTAGCGGGAGGGCCAATGAGCAGTTCTTC.

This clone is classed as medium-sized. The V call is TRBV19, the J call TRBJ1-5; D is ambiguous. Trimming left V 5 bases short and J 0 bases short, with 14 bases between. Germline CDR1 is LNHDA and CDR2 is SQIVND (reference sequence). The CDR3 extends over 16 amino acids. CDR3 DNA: TGTGCCAGTAGTCAATCGTCGGGTTATAGCAATCAGCCCCAGCATTTT. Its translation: CASSQSSGYSNQPQHF.

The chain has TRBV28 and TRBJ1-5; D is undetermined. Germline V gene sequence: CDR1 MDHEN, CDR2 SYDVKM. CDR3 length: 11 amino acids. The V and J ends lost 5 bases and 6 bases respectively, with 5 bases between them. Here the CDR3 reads CASSPGQPQHF. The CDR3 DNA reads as TGTGCCAGCAGTCCCGGTCAGCCCCAGCATTTT.

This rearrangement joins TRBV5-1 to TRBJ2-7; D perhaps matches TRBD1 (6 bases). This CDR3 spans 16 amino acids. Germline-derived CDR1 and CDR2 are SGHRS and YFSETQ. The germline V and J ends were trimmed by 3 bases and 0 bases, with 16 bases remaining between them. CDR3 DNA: TGCGCCAGCAGCTCTAACAGGGCGATGAGCTCCTACGAGCAGTACTTC. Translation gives CASSSNRAMSSYEQYF.

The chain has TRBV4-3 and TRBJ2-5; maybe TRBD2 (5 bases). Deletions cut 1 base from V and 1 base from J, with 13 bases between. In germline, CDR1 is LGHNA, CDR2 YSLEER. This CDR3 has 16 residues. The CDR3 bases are TGCGCCAGCAGCCAAGGAGGGTCCCTGAGCCAAGAGACCCAGTACTTC. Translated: CASSQGGSLSQETQYF.

The CDR3 reads CASSRNRGGGDTEAFF. The CDR3 coding sequence is TGTGCCAGCTCCCGAAACCGGGGGGGAGGAGACACTGAAGCTTTCTTT. This chain uses TRBV18 with TRBJ1-1; possibly TRBD1 for D (5 bases). Trimming pared 6 bases from V and 3 bases from J, leaving 20 bases between. This CDR3 has 16 amino acids. CDR1 and CDR2 from the germline V gene are KGHSH and LQKENI.

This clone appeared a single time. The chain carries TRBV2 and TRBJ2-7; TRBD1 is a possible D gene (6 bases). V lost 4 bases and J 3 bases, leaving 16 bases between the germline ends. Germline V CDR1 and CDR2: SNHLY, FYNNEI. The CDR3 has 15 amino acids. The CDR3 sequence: CASSGEQGSGYEQYF. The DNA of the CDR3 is TGTGCCAGCAGTGGGGAACAGGGATCAGGCTACGAGCAGTACTTC.

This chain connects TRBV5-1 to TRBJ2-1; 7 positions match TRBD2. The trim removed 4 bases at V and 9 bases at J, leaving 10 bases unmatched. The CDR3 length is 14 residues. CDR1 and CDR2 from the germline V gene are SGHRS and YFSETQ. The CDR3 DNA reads TGCGCCAGCAGCGGGGGGGGACTCCGTGTTGAGCAGTTCTTC. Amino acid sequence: CASSGGGLRVEQFF.

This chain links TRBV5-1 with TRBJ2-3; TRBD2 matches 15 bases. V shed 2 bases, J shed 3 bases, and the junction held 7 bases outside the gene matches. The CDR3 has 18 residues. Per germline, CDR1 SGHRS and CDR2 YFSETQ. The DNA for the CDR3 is TGCGCCAGCAGCTTAGGACTAGCGGGAGGGCCTGTTACAGATACGCAGTATTTT. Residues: CASSLGLAGGPVTDTQYF. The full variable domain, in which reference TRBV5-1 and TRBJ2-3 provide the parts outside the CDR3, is KAGVTQTPRYLIKTRGQQVTLSCSPISGHRSVSWYQQTPGQGLQFLFEYFSETQRNKGNFPGRFSGRQFSNSRSEMNVSTLELGDSALYLCASSLGLAGGPVTDTQYFGPGTRLTVL.

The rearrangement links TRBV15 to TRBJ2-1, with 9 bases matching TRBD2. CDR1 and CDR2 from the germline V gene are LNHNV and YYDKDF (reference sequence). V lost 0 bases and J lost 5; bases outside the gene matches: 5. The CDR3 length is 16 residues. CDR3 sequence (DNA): TGTGCCACCAGCAGAGATGGGATAGCGGGGGACAATGAGCAGTTCTTC. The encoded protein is CATSRDGIAGDNEQFF.

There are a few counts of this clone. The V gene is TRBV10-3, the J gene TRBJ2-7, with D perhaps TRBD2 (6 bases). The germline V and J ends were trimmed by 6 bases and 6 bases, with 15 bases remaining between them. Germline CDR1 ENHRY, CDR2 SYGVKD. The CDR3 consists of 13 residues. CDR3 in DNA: TGTGCCATCAGGGGTAAGCGGACTATCGAGCAGTACTTC. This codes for CAIRGKRTIEQYF.

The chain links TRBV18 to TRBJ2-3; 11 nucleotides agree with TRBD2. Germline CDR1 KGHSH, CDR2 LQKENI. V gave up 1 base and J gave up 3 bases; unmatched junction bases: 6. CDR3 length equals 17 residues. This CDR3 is CASSPLAGGPGTDTQYF. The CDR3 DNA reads TGTGCCAGCTCACCACTAGCGGGAGGGCCAGGTACAGATACGCAGTATTTT.

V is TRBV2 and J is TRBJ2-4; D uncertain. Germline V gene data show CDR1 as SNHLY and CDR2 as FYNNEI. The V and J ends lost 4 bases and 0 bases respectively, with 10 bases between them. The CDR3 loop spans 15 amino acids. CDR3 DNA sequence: TGTGCCAGCAGTGCCGACTTGTTAGCCAAAAACATTCAGTACTTC. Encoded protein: CASSADLLAKNIQYF.

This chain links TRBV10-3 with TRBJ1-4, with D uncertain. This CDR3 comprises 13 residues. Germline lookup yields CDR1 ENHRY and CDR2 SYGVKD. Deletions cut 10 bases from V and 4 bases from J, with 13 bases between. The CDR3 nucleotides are TGTGCCAGCGGATCGGGGTTTAATGAAAAACTGTTTTTT. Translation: CASGSGFNEKLFF.

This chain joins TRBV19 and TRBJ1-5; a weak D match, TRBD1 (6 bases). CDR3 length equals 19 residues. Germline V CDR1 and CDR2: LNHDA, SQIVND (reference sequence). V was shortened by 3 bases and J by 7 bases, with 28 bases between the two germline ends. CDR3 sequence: CASSIIKQSHRGTKQPQHF. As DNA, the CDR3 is TGTGCCAGTAGTATCATCAAACAGTCCCATAGGGGGACCAAACAGCCCCAGCATTTT.

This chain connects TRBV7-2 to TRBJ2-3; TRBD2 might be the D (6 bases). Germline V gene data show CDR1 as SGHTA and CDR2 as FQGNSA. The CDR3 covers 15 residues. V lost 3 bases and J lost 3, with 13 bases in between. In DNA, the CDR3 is TGTGCCAGCAGCTTGTTGGCGGGACCTACAGATACGCAGTATTTT. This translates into CASSLLAGPTDTQYF.

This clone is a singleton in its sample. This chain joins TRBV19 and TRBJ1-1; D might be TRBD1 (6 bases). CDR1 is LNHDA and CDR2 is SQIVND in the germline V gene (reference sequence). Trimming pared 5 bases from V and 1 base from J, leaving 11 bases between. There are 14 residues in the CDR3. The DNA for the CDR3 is TGTGCCAGTAGTTTCACAGGGTCGAACACTGAAGCTTTCTTT. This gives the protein CASSFTGSNTEAFF. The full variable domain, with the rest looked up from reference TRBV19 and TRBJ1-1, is DGGITQSPKYLFRKEGQNVTLSCEQNLNHDAMYWYRQDPGQGLRLIYYSQIVNDFQKGDIAEGYSVSREKKESFPLTVTSAQKNPTAFYLCASSFTGSNTEAFFGQGTRLTVV.

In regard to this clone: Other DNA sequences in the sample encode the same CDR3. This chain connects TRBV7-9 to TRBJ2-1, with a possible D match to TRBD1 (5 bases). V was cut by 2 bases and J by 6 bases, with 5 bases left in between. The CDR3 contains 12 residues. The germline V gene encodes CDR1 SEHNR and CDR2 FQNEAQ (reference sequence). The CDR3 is CASSLRGNEQFF. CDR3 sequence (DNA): TGTGCCAGCAGCTTAAGGGGCAATGAGCAGTTCTTC.

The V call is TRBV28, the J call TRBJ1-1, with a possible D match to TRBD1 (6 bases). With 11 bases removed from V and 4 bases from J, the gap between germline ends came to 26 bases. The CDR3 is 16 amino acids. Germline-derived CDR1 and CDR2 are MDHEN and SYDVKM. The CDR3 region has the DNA TGTGCCGCAGGGTCTGCCGCGGGGGGCAGGGGCACTGAAGCTTTCTTT. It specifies CAAGSAAGGRGTEAFF.

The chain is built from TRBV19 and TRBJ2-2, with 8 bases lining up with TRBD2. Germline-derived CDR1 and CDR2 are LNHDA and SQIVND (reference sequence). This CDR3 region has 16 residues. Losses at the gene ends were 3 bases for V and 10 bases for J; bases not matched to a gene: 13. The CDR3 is CASSMGRTGGPEELFF. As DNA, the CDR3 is TGTGCCAGTAGTATGGGGCGAACGGGAGGGCCCGAGGAGCTGTTTTTT.

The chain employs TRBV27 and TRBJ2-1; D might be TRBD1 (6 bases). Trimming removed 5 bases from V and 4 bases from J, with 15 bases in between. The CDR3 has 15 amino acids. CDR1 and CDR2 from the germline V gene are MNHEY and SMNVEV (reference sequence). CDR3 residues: CASSMNPGHYNEQFF. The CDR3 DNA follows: TGTGCCAGCAGTATGAACCCGGGACATTACAATGAGCAGTTCTTC.

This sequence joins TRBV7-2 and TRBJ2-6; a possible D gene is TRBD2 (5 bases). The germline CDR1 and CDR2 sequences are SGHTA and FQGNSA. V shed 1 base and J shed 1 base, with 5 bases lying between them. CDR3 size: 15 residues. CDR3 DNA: TGTGCCAGCAGCTTAGGAGGGTCTGGGGCCAACGTCCTGACTTTC. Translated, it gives CASSLGGSGANVLTF. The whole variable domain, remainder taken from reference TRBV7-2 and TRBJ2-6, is GAGVSQSPSNKVTEKGKDVELRCDPISGHTALYWYRQSLGQGLEFLIYFQGNSAPDKSGLPSDRFSAERTGGSVSTLTIQRTQQEDSAVYLCASSLGGSGANVLTFGAGSRLTVL.

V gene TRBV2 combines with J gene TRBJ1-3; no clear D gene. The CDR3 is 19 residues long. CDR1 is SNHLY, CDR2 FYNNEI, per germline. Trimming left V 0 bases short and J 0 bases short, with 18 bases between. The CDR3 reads CASSEAWANSPNSGNTIYF. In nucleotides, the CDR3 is TGTGCCAGCAGTGAAGCGTGGGCGAACAGCCCCAACTCTGGAAACACCATATATTTT.

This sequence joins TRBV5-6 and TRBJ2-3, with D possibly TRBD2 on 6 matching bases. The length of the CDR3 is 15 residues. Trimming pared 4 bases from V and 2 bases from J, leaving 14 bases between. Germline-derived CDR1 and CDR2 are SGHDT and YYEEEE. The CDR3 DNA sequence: TGTGCCAGCAGCCTTGTGGGACTTACCACAGATACGCAGTATTTT. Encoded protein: CASSLVGLTTDTQYF.